This T cell receptor beta chain derives from a study of cytomegalovirus exposure and HLA in healthy donors. Study-wide findings and caveats: A further, later analysis showed that HLA-associated TCR beta chains (compared with equally common others) were more clonally expanded. The authors later found TCR association rates varying by HLA locus, with DRB1 most and HLA-C fewest.

The CDR3 has 12 amino acids. V lost 0 bases, J lost 8 bases, and 8 bases lay in between. Germline CDR1 GTSNPN, CDR2 SVGIG (reference sequence). In regard to this clone: Its specificity is not known.

PCR was performed using 60 Vbeta and 13 Jbeta primers. The protocol was immunoSEQ multiplex PCR, while the TCRdb copy is restricted to in-frame clones and leaves out a portion. This table has 150,000 to 200,000 clones, around three quarters appearing once. The J gene is TRBJ2-1, the V gene TRBV30, with D possibly matching TRBD1 (5 bases). Sequenced input: PBMCs. The clonotype comes from a woman aged 50 to 65 in good health and CMV-seronegative. CDR3: CAWSVGAHEQFF. The CDR3 bases are TGTGCCTGGAGTGTTGGGGCCCATGAGCAGTTCTTC.